The 24 T cell receptor beta chains in this list originate from one sample, sequenced in a study of neurological immune-mediated disorders. TCRdb called the 5' RACE reads again in MiXCR, with one record for every CDR3 protein. The sample yields about 36,000 distinct CDR3 sequences, 10% seen once. Sequencing used PBMCs. The receptors derive from a woman under 40 with HTLV-1-associated myelopathy (HAM/TSP).

This clonotype was picked up many times. The CDR3 spells CSAGGGSGANVLTF. CDR3 nucleotides: TGCAGTGCTGGGGGTGGCTCTGGGGCCAACGTCCTGACTTTC. The chain employs TRBV20-1 and TRBJ2-6, with D perhaps TRBD1 or TRBD2 (5 bases each). CDR3 length: 14 residues. Germline assignment: CDR1 DFQATT and CDR2 SNEGSKA (reference sequence). V lost 5 bases, J lost 0 bases, and 8 bases lay in between.

This clonotype showed up many times. V and J are TRBV29-1 and TRBJ2-3; 7 bases agree with TRBD1. V trimming: 4 bases; J trimming: 0 bases; junction bases outside the gene matches: 4. The CDR3 totals 14 residues. Germline loops: CDR1 SQVTM, CDR2 ANQGSEA. Here the CDR3 DNA reads TGCAGCGTTGCTCTGACAGGGAGCACAGATACGCAGTATTTT. This codes for CSVALTGSTDTQYF.

This clonotype appeared many times. The chain joins TRBV27 to TRBJ1-6, with a weak D call TRBD1 (6 bases). The CDR3 runs to 12 residues. Germline V gives CDR1 MNHEY, CDR2 SMNVEV (reference sequence). V lost 8 bases to trimming and J lost 9 bases, with 11 bases between them. CDR3 in DNA: TGTGCCAGCTCTAGGGGGTTTTCACCCCTCCACTTT. It codes for CASSRGFSPLHF.

This clonotype was counted at least ten times. This rearrangement joins TRBV12-3 or TRBV12-4 to TRBJ2-3; D ambiguous. The CDR3 is made up of 11 amino acids. Trimming took off 7 bases at V and 3 bases at J, with 5 bases between the two ends. CDR3 coding DNA: TGTGCCAGCACCTCGACAGATACGCAGTATTTT. This sequence encodes CASTSTDTQYF.

The sample holds many counts of this clonotype. This chain links TRBV7-7 with TRBJ2-1, with 8 bases fitting TRBD2. V trimming: 1 base; J trimming: 6 bases; junction bases outside the gene matches: 8. Germline V gene lookup returns CDR1 SSHAT and CDR2 FNYEAQ (reference sequence). The CDR3 is made up of 16 amino acids. The CDR3 nucleotides read TGTGCCAGCAGCTTAGACGCGGGGGGCCTTTTCAATGAGCAGTTCTTC. Protein product: CASSLDAGGLFNEQFF.

This clonotype was observed at least ten times. This chain links TRBV5-1 with TRBJ2-7; D gene uncertain. The V gene's germline CDR1 is SGHRS and CDR2 YFSETQ. V dropped 0 bases and J dropped 2 bases, with 6 bases sitting between them. The CDR3 sequence is 13 residues long. The CDR3 region is CASSLESPYEQYF. The CDR3 DNA reads TGCGCCAGCAGCTTGGAGTCCCCCTACGAGCAGTACTTC.

This clonotype was counted only a few times. The V and J genes are TRBV20-1 and TRBJ2-3; tentatively, D is TRBD1 or TRBD2 (7 bases each). Germline V gene lookup returns CDR1 DFQATT and CDR2 SNEGSKA (reference sequence). Trimming took 3 bases from V and 1 from J, leaving 17 bases between them. The CDR3 is made up of 16 amino acids. CDR3 DNA: TGCAGTGCTAGTACCCAGGGGGGGGATGGCACAGATACGCAGTATTTT. Its protein product is CSASTQGGDGTDTQYF.

This clonotype was detected a few times. The chain uses TRBV20-1 and TRBJ1-2; 9 bases line up with TRBD1. Per germline, CDR1 DFQATT and CDR2 SNEGSKA (reference sequence). This CDR3 comprises 14 residues. Trimming took 6 bases from V and 4 from J; bases not matched to a gene: 9. CDR3 sequence (DNA): TGCAGTGCCCTACCCGGGGGACAGGGCTATGGCTACACCTTC. Protein product: CSALPGGQGYGYTF.

The chain recombines TRBV5-1 with TRBJ2-7; TRBD2 might be the D (7 bases). V was clipped by 4 bases and J by 4 bases, with 9 bases between them. CDR1 is SGHRS, CDR2 YFSETQ, per germline. The CDR3 extends over 12 amino acids. The CDR3 reads CASSRGAYEQYF. CDR3 nucleotides: TGCGCCAGCAGCCGGGGGGCGTACGAGCAGTACTTC.

This clonotype is deemed medium-sized. The chain employs TRBV6-5 and TRBJ1-1; D is perhaps TRBD1 (5 bases). Germline V gives CDR1 MNHEY, CDR2 SVGAGI. This CDR3 contains 14 residues. Trimming took 8 bases from V and 1 from J, leaving 14 bases between them. CDR3 DNA sequence: TGTGCCAGCGGGGACTGGGATACGAACACTGAAGCTTTCTTT. This sequence encodes CASGDWDTNTEAFF.

This clonotype was counted at least ten times. J is TRBJ1-1 and V is TRBV7-2, with D maybe TRBD1 (5 bases). The CDR3 is made up of 14 amino acids. Germline V gene sequence: CDR1 SGHTA, CDR2 FQGNSA. The V and J ends lost 5 bases and 4 bases respectively, with 14 bases between them. The CDR3 DNA reads as TGTGCCAGCAGCCTCAGGGAAGAAGGCACTGAAGCTTTCTTT. This sequence encodes CASSLREEGTEAFF.

This clonotype was seen repeatedly, ten times or more. This chain uses TRBV20-1 with TRBJ2-2; a weak D match, TRBD2 (6 bases). Germline values: CDR1 DFQATT, CDR2 SNEGSKA (reference sequence). The CDR3 is 12 amino acids. Trimming cost V 0 bases and J 8 bases, with 7 bases left between them. CDR3 in DNA: TGCAGTGCTAGAGAGGGGGGAGGGGAGCTGTTTTTT. As protein: CSAREGGGELFF.

In this sample, this clonotype turned up many times. DNA of the CDR3: TGTGCCAGCAGCTTAGGACCAGCGGGGGGTGTGAATGAGCAGTTCTTC. Translating it yields CASSLGPAGGVNEQFF. V usage is TRBV11-2 and J usage is TRBJ2-1; 9 bases line up with TRBD2. The CDR3 is 16 amino acids. V shed 1 base, J shed 7 bases, and the junction held 8 bases outside the gene matches. The germline V gene has CDR1 SGHAT and CDR2 FQNNGV.

Ten or more counts support this clonotype. The gene calls are TRBV6-6 and TRBJ2-2; 8 positions match TRBD1. CDR1 is MNHNY and CDR2 is SVGAGI in the germline V gene (reference sequence). The CDR3 spans 20 residues. Trimming removed 2 bases from V and 6 bases from J; junction bases left unmatched: 20. CDR3 region: CASSYPRSGQGRLAAGELFF. The DNA of the CDR3 is TGTGCCAGCAGTTACCCACGAAGCGGACAGGGACGGTTAGCCGCCGGGGAGCTGTTTTTT.

CDR3: CASSPGGDSNQPQHF. DNA for the CDR3: TGTGCCAGCTCACCCGGCGGGGATAGCAATCAGCCCCAGCATTTT. The chain combines TRBV18 with TRBJ1-5; D unresolved. This CDR3 has 15 residues. In germline, CDR1 is KGHSH, CDR2 LQKENI. Trimming took 3 bases from V and 0 from J, leaving 9 bases between them.

This clonotype was observed at least ten times. This chain joins TRBV10-2 and TRBJ1-2; possibly TRBD1 for D (5 bases). Germline CDR1 and CDR2: WSHSY and SAAADI. The ends were cut back, 3 bases at V and 8 bases at J, with 13 bases in the middle. CDR3 length equals 13 residues. The DNA for the CDR3 is TGCGCCAGCAGTGAAGGCAGGGCTCAAGGCTACACCTTC. This codes for CASSEGRAQGYTF.

In its sample, this clonotype was seen many times. The genes are TRBV11-3 and TRBJ2-3; D possibly matches TRBD1 or TRBD2 (5 bases each). Trimming took 5 bases from V and 1 from J, leaving 13 bases between them. The length of the CDR3 is 15 residues. Germline assignment: CDR1 SGHNT and CDR2 YENEEA. Here the CDR3 reads CASSPLLGRTDTQYF. The CDR3, as DNA: TGTGCCAGCAGCCCACTACTGGGACGCACAGATACGCAGTATTTT.

In its sample, this clonotype was seen many times. The chain joins TRBV12-3 or TRBV12-4 to TRBJ2-1; maybe TRBD2 (5 bases). Trimming left V 3 bases short and J 1 base short, with 10 bases between. This CDR3 contains 15 residues. The CDR3 DNA follows: TGTGCCAGCAGTTTTAGCAGCGGTTCCTACAATGAGCAGTTCTTC. Protein: CASSFSSGSYNEQFF.

The V and J genes are TRBV10-1 and TRBJ2-7; D remains unclear. This CDR3 region has 15 residues. Looked up from germline, CDR1 is WNHNN and CDR2 is SYGVQD (reference sequence). Trimming removed 3 bases at V and 6 bases at J, with 18 bases between. The CDR3 DNA reads TGCGCCAGCAGTGAAGAAAGAGGCCTTAATTTCGAGCAGTACTTC. As protein: CASSEERGLNFEQYF.

There are many counts of this clonotype. The rearrangement joins TRBV7-9 to TRBJ1-5; D is possibly TRBD1 (5 bases). Germline CDR1 is SEHNR and CDR2 is FQNEAQ (reference sequence). Trimming pared 3 bases from V and 5 bases from J, leaving 8 bases between. The CDR3 length is 13 residues. CDR3 nucleotide sequence: TGTGCCAGCAGCTTGGGGGGAGATCAGCCCCAGCATTTT. Amino acid sequence: CASSLGGDQPQHF.

This clonotype was counted between two and nine times. J is TRBJ2-1 and V is TRBV7-6; the D is unclear. Trimming pared 5 bases from V and 0 bases from J, leaving 20 bases between. The germline CDR1 and CDR2 sequences are SGHVS and FNYEAQ. The CDR3 is 18 residues long. The CDR3 DNA reads TGTGCCAGCAGCCCATCGCTCGCTGACCGTGACTCCTACAATGAGCAGTTCTTC. Translated: CASSPSLADRDSYNEQFF.

Here the CDR3 reads CASMGTSRHEQFF. The CDR3 region has the DNA TGCGCCAGCATGGGGACTTCAAGGCATGAGCAGTTCTTC. V is TRBV10-2 and J is TRBJ2-1, with a tentative D call TRBD2 (6 bases). Germline assignment: CDR1 WSHSY and CDR2 SAAADI. The CDR3 contains 13 residues. Trimming removed 7 bases at V and 8 bases at J, with 15 bases between.

At least ten counts were recorded for this clonotype. This chain uses TRBV30 with TRBJ2-7; no definite D call. CDR3 length equals 16 residues. Deletions cut 0 bases from V and 1 base from J, with 16 bases between. Germline lookup yields CDR1 GTSNPN and CDR2 SVGIG (reference sequence). The DNA for the CDR3 is TGTGCCTGGAGTGTAGCCCGTGCCTTGGGGTCCTACGAGCAGTACTTC. Translation gives CAWSVARALGSYEQYF.

On this clonotype: One end of the junction does not line up with germline, which may come from a read error. J is TRBJ2-1 and V is TRBV5-1, with 9 bases aligning to TRBD2. Looked up from germline, CDR1 is SGHRS and CDR2 is YFSETQ. There are 15 residues in the CDR3. The CDR3, as DNA: TGCGCCAGCAGCTTTACCGGGACTAGCACGGATGAGCAGTTATTC. Translating it yields CASSFTGTSTDEQLF.